The 32 T cell receptor beta chains below come from one sample, sequenced in a study of T cells after yellow fever vaccination. TCRdb redid the calling of the 5' RACE reads with MiXCR, one entry per CDR3 protein. The sample consists of about 150,000 distinct CDR3 sequences, approximately 6% of them appearing once. The starting material was CD4+ T cells sorted from PBMCs, obtained on the day of the first yellow fever vaccination. These receptors all come from a man younger than 35 who received the YFV17D yellow fever vaccine.

This clonotype appeared many times. The V call is TRBV12-3 or TRBV12-4, the J call TRBJ2-5, with 13 nucleotides matching TRBD2. The CDR3 has 15 amino acids. J gave up 0 bases and V 7 bases, and 2 bases lay outside the gene matches. The CDR3 DNA is TGTGCCAGCACCGGACTAGCGGGGGACCAAGAGACCCAGTACTTC. Protein: CASTGLAGDQETQYF.

This clonotype has more than one count but fewer than ten. J is TRBJ1-1 and V is TRBV14; D is possibly TRBD1 (6 bases). The V and J ends lost 0 bases and 1 base respectively, with 15 bases between them. This CDR3 region has 17 residues. From germline, CDR1 is SGHDN and CDR2 FVKESK. CDR3 amino acids: CASSQDLTGFGNTEAFF. The CDR3 bases are TGTGCCAGCAGCCAAGATTTAACAGGGTTCGGGAACACTGAAGCTTTCTTT.

This clonotype was seen ten or more times. The chain is built from TRBV5-6 and TRBJ1-1; no firm D call. Per germline, CDR1 SGHDT and CDR2 YYEEEE. V lost 0 bases, J lost 0 bases, and 12 bases lay in between. This CDR3 has 16 amino acids. CDR3 residues: CASSLGGWAMNTEAFF. The CDR3, as DNA: TGTGCCAGCAGCTTGGGAGGGTGGGCTATGAACACTGAAGCTTTCTTT.

The V gene is TRBV5-1, the J gene TRBJ2-3; TRBD2 matches 10 bases. CDR1 and CDR2 from the germline V gene are SGHRS and YFSETQ. CDR3 length: 15 amino acids. Trimming removed 4 bases from V and 2 bases from J; junction bases left unmatched: 4. The CDR3 here is CASSLLAGDTDTQYF. CDR3 nucleotide sequence: TGCGCCAGCAGCCTCCTAGCGGGGGACACAGATACGCAGTATTTT.

This clonotype showed up many times. The chain couples TRBV21-1 to TRBJ2-7; TRBD1 is the table's D call, not checked against the DNA. TRBV21-1 is recorded as a pseudogene. CDR3 length: 15 residues. CDR3 sequence: CASSKCPGVSYEQYF. DNA of the CDR3: TGTGCCAGCAGCAAATGCCCGGGGGTCTCCTACGAGCAGTACTTC.

This clonotype was recorded a few times. The chain couples TRBV5-4 to TRBJ2-5; TRBD1 agrees at 9 bases. This CDR3 spans 14 amino acids. CDR1 is SGHNT, CDR2 YYREEE, per germline (reference sequence). With V trimmed by 4 bases and J by 4 bases, 5 bases remained unmatched. The DNA of the CDR3 is TGTGCCAGCAGCACACAGGGGGCCTCAGAGACCCAGTACTTC. Translation: CASSTQGASETQYF.

This clonotype was picked up many times. The gene calls are TRBV20-1 and TRBJ2-3; weak D call: TRBD1 (6 bases). The germline V gene has CDR1 DFQATT and CDR2 SNEGSKA (reference sequence). The CDR3 runs to 12 residues. Trimming took 1 base from V and 5 from J, leaving 7 bases between them. CDR3 DNA: TGCAGTGCTAGAGGAGGGGGAGATACGCAGTATTTT. Translation: CSARGGGDTQYF.

This clonotype has more than one count but fewer than ten. CDR3 sequence (DNA): TGTGCCAGCAGCTTTGGCGTGCTCTCGTCGAACACTGAAGCTTTCTTT. This translates into CASSFGVLSSNTEAFF. The chain uses TRBV11-2 and TRBJ1-1; D not certain. CDR3 length: 16 amino acids. Per the germline V gene, CDR1 is SGHAT and CDR2 is FQNNGV. V lost 3 bases to trimming and J lost 1 base, with 15 bases between them.

This clonotype was seen repeatedly, ten times or more. The chain couples TRBV4-1 to TRBJ1-2; 10 bases map to TRBD1. CDR3 length equals 15 residues. Germline assignment: CDR1 MGHRA and CDR2 YSYEKL. V was pared by 3 bases and J by 7 bases, with 8 bases of the junction left unmatched. The CDR3 region is CASSQVRQGASGYTF. The CDR3 DNA is TGCGCCAGCAGCCAGGTCCGACAGGGGGCGAGTGGCTACACCTTC.

This clonotype was seen more than once but under ten times. This rearrangement joins TRBV7-3 to TRBJ2-1; 8 nucleotides align to TRBD2. The CDR3 spans 16 residues. The trim removed 1 base at V and 0 bases at J, leaving 2 bases unmatched. Germline-derived CDR1 and CDR2 are SGHTA and FQGTGA. The CDR3 spells CASSLMAGGSYNEQFF. The CDR3 region has the DNA TGTGCCAGCAGCTTAATGGCGGGGGGCTCCTACAATGAGCAGTTCTTC.

This clonotype was recorded many times. The chain uses TRBV4-3 and TRBJ1-4; 9 nucleotides align to TRBD1. Germline V CDR1 and CDR2: LGHNA, YSLEER. V shed 0 bases and J 10 bases; nucleotides not matched to a gene: 9. There are 16 residues in the CDR3. Here the CDR3 reads CASSQEVGTGTGKLFF. In DNA, the CDR3 is TGCGCCAGCAGCCAAGAGGTCGGGACAGGGACTGGAAAACTGTTTTTT.

This clonotype has at least ten counts. The genes are TRBV6-6 and TRBJ2-1, with a weak D call TRBD2 (5 bases). CDR3 length equals 11 residues. V gave up 2 bases and J gave up 9 bases, with 5 bases separating them. In germline, CDR1 is MNHNY, CDR2 SVGAGI (reference sequence). The DNA of the CDR3 is TGTGCCAGCAGTTACGCGGGTGAGCAGTTCTTC. Protein sequence: CASSYAGEQFF.

The chain employs TRBV5-5 and TRBJ2-7; no reliable D call. CDR3 length: 14 residues. Germline V gene data show CDR1 as SGHKS and CDR2 as YYEKEE (reference sequence). The V and J ends lost 1 base and 1 base respectively, with 9 bases between them. CDR3 protein: CASSLRQPSYEQYV. The CDR3 nucleotides are TGTGCCAGCAGCTTGCGGCAGCCTTCCTACGAGCAGTACGTC.

This clonotype has at least ten counts. The CDR3 sequence is CASSAYEKLFF. The DNA of the CDR3 is TGTGCCAGCAGCGCCTATGAAAAACTGTTTTTT. The gene calls are TRBV11-2 and TRBJ1-4; D not resolved. This CDR3 comprises 11 residues. Germline V gene lookup returns CDR1 SGHAT and CDR2 FQNNGV. Between the trimmed V and J ends, which lost 5 bases and 6 bases, there was a span of 4 bases.

This clonotype was detected ten times or more. The V call is TRBV5-1, the J call TRBJ1-4, with D maybe TRBD1 (6 bases). The germline gives CDR1 SGHRS, CDR2 YFSETQ. The CDR3 sequence is 14 residues long. Trimming removed 4 bases at V and 4 bases at J, with 11 bases between. CDR3 nucleotides: TGCGCCAGCAGCCGGGGGCGTCTTAATGAAAAACTGTTTTTT. It yields the protein CASSRGRLNEKLFF. Combining the CDR3 with reference TRBV5-1 and TRBJ1-4 gives the whole variable domain KAGVTQTPRYLIKTRGQQVTLSCSPISGHRSVSWYQQTPGQGLQFLFEYFSETQRNKGNFPGRFSGRQFSNSRSEMNVSTLELGDSALYLCASSRGRLNEKLFFGSGTQLSVL.

This clonotype was seen ten or more times. The chain couples TRBV5-1 to TRBJ2-7; 7 nucleotides match TRBD1. Trimming cost V 0 bases and J 4 bases; bases outside gene matches: 4. Germline V gene sequence: CDR1 SGHRS, CDR2 YFSETQ. The CDR3 has 14 residues. The CDR3 DNA reads as TGCGCCAGCAGCTTGGACAGGGGAATTTACGAGCAGTACTTC. Translation: CASSLDRGIYEQYF.

The chain has TRBV5-4 and TRBJ2-7; maybe TRBD2 (5 bases). The CDR3 has 13 residues. CDR1 and CDR2 from the germline V gene are SGHNT and YYREEE (reference sequence). The ends were cut back, 4 bases at V and 6 bases at J, with 14 bases in the middle. The chain's CDR3 is CASSQTPGSEQYV. CDR3 nucleotides: TGTGCCAGCAGCCAAACCCCGGGAAGCGAGCAGTACGTC.

There are a few counts of this clonotype. The V gene is TRBV29-1, the J gene TRBJ2-3; D is unclear. Trimming cost V 1 base and J 3 bases, with 11 bases left between them. The germline V gene has CDR1 SQVTM and CDR2 ANQGSEA. This CDR3 region has 14 residues. CDR3 residues: CSVEAWVGTDTQYF. Here the CDR3 DNA reads TGCAGCGTTGAAGCCTGGGTTGGAACAGATACGCAGTATTTT.

There are many counts of this clonotype. The junction departs from the called germline gene at one end, perhaps through a read error. This chain joins TRBV5-1 and TRBJ1-1; 8 bases align to TRBD1. CDR1 is SGHRS, CDR2 YFSETQ, per germline. The CDR3 is made up of 15 amino acids. This CDR3 is CASSLDGQGNTEAFF. The CDR3 nucleotides are TGTGCCAGCAGCTTGGACGGACAGGGGAACACTGAAGCTTTCTTT.

The chain recombines TRBV20-1 with TRBJ2-5; D is unclear. The CDR3 totals 14 residues. Germline lookup yields CDR1 DFQATT and CDR2 SNEGSKA (reference sequence). V was clipped by 1 base and J by 0 bases, with 9 bases between them. This chain's CDR3 is CSARADTNQETQYF. Written as DNA, the CDR3 is TGCAGTGCTAGAGCCGACACCAACCAAGAGACCCAGTACTTC.

This clonotype has just a few counts. The J gene is TRBJ1-1, the V gene TRBV7-2, with D possibly matching TRBD1 (5 bases). The CDR3 totals 13 residues. Germline V gene data show CDR1 as SGHTA and CDR2 as FQGNSA. V dropped 3 bases and J dropped 5 bases, with 10 bases sitting between them. The CDR3 region has the DNA TGTGCCAGCAGCTTGCGGTGGGGGACTGAAGCTTTCTTT. As protein: CASSLRWGTEAFF.

This clonotype appeared many times. This rearrangement joins TRBV5-1 to TRBJ1-2; 8 positions agree with TRBD1. The CDR3 sequence is 14 residues long. Germline CDR1 and CDR2: SGHRS and YFSETQ. V lost 4 bases, J lost 1 base, and 3 bases stayed unmatched. CDR3 sequence (DNA): TGCGCCAGCAGCCAGGACAGGGTTAACTATGGCTACACCTTC. Translating gives CASSQDRVNYGYTF.

At least ten counts were recorded for this clonotype. V usage is TRBV7-2 and J usage is TRBJ2-1, with 8 positions matching TRBD1. Germline CDR1 is SGHTA and CDR2 is FQGNSA. CDR3 length: 16 amino acids. Germline trimming cut 5 bases from V and 1 base from J; bases unmatched to any gene: 7. CDR3 loop: CASSAATGASYNEQFF. The CDR3, as DNA: TGTGCCAGCAGCGCCGCGACAGGGGCGTCCTACAATGAGCAGTTCTTC.

This clonotype was picked up many times. The V gene is TRBV2, the J gene TRBJ2-1, with 12 bases lining up with TRBD2. Germline CDR1 SNHLY, CDR2 FYNNEI. The CDR3 spans 14 residues. V lost 6 bases and J lost 8; bases outside the gene matches: 5. The CDR3 DNA reads as TGTGCCAGCAGCCTAGCGGGGGGGCCCGATGAGCAGTTCTTC. Its translation: CASSLAGGPDEQFF.

This rearrangement joins TRBV28 to TRBJ1-1; D not certain. V was cut by 6 bases and J by 11 bases, with 22 bases left in between. The CDR3 extends over 14 amino acids. Germline V lookup: CDR1 MDHEN, CDR2 SYDVKM. CDR3 in amino acids: CASRTAVPFLAAFF. Written as DNA, the CDR3 is TGTGCCAGCAGGACCGCGGTACCCTTCTTGGCGGCTTTCTTT.

This clonotype was counted at least ten times. The CDR3 sequence: CASSSPGLGEQYF. As DNA, the CDR3 is TGTGCCAGCAGCTCACCGGGACTGGGTGAGCAGTACTTC. This chain joins TRBV7-9 and TRBJ2-7; possibly TRBD2 for D (6 bases). The CDR3 consists of 13 residues. Germline CDR1 SEHNR, CDR2 FQNEAQ (reference sequence). Trimming removed 4 bases at V and 7 bases at J, with 14 bases between.

The chain uses TRBV28 and TRBJ2-3; D is undetermined. Trimming pared 6 bases from V and 2 bases from J, leaving 12 bases between. The CDR3 spans 14 residues. The germline V gene has CDR1 MDHEN and CDR2 SYDVKM. CDR3 nucleotide sequence: TGTGCCAGCAGCCCAATCCAGGTCACAGATACGCAGTATTTT. It codes for CASSPIQVTDTQYF.

This clonotype has at least ten counts. The chain joins TRBV7-2 to TRBJ1-2; D not certain. The germline CDR1 and CDR2 sequences are SGHTA and FQGNSA. This CDR3 comprises 16 residues. V was trimmed by 0 bases and J by 1 base, leaving 12 bases between them. CDR3 nucleotide sequence: TGTGCCAGCAGCTTAGCCCTCCGGGGTAATAACTATGGCTACACCTTC. Its translation is CASSLALRGNNYGYTF.

Comment on this clonotype: No DNA is shown, since the ends of the CDR3 on it are uncertain; the CDR3 is the one TCRdb lists. The chain is built from TRBV29-1 and TRBJ2-2; the DNA was not used to check the table's D call, TRBD2. Germline CDR1 SQVTM, CDR2 ANQGSEA. The CDR3 adds up to 12 amino acids, both ends counted. CDR3: CSVSPGAGSCFF.

V is TRBV6-5 and J is TRBJ1-2; TRBD1 agrees at 10 bases. The CDR3 consists of 16 residues. Germline V gives CDR1 MNHEY, CDR2 SVGAGI. Trimming at V came to 1 base and at J to 2 bases, leaving 4 bases not matched to a gene. CDR3 in amino acids: CASSYYGTGVNYGYTF. In nucleotides, the CDR3 is TGTGCCAGCAGTTACTACGGGACAGGGGTCAACTATGGCTACACCTTC.

A few counts support this clonotype. The CDR3: CASTLGAQGALNTEAFF. The CDR3, as DNA: TGCGCCAGCACCCTCGGGGCCCAGGGGGCTTTAAACACTGAAGCTTTCTTT. The chain combines TRBV4-1 with TRBJ1-1; 8 bases map to TRBD1. With 7 bases clipped from V and 2 bases from J, the junction kept 15 bases outside the gene matches. This CDR3 spans 17 amino acids. Germline values: CDR1 MGHRA, CDR2 YSYEKL.

This clonotype showed up just a few times. V is TRBV5-6 and J is TRBJ2-3; D remains unclear. The CDR3 has 14 residues. Trimming took off 2 bases at V and 6 bases at J, with 13 bases between the two ends. Looked up from germline, CDR1 is SGHDT and CDR2 is YYEEEE. This CDR3 reads CASSFLLGWDTQYF. DNA of the CDR3: TGTGCCAGCAGCTTTCTTCTAGGGTGGGATACGCAGTATTTT.